This T cell receptor beta chain derives from a study of response to subunit inactivated influenza vaccine. The CDR3 totals 13 residues. The germline V and J ends were trimmed by 6 bases and 5 bases, with 13 bases remaining between them. This clonotype was seen many times. TCRdb redid the calling of the RT-PCR reads with MiXCR, one entry per CDR3 protein. The sample has about 540,000 distinct CDR3 sequences, approximately 20% seen once. This sample also belongs to another study, concerning T cells expressing NK-cell markers. That source adds: TCR beta libraries carry UMIs added by 5'RACE template switching. Sorted CD3+CD56-NKG2C+, CD3+CD56+NKG2C- and CD3+CD56+NKG2C+ T cells were the source of the TCR beta repertoires. The authors restricted sorting to alpha-beta TCR T cells with an anti-gamma-delta TCR antibody in several experiments. Each of 6 or 7 donors carried dominant NKG2C+ clonotypes accounting for about 1.0-7.5% of CD8+ T cells.

The sequence was obtained from a man aged 45-60 years who received an inactivated influenza vaccine. This sequence joins TRBV12-3 or TRBV12-4 and TRBJ2-5, with TRBD2 as a possible D gene (6 bases). The sequencing here drew on CD4+ T cells sorted from PBMCs, taken 12 days after vaccination. The CDR3 reads CASSSGGIETQYF. CDR3 nucleotides: TGTGCCAGCAGCAGCGGAGGGATTGAGACCCAGTACTTC.